These 25 T cell receptor beta chains share one sample of origin, sequenced in a study of memory CD8 T cells in hepatitis C reinfection. Indicated time point: peak reinfection, 3 to 8 weeks after reinfection detection. TCR sequencing was done directly ex vivo on sorted cells, without expansion in vitro. Produced via immunoSEQ multiplex PCR; TCRdb's table is partial and in-frame only. The sample lists over 35,000 clones, roughly 90% occurring once. The sample taken for sequencing was naive CD8+ T cells sorted from blood. Receptors were obtained from a man aged 18-30 years with hepatitis C virus infection.

V gene TRBV6-5 combines with J gene TRBJ2-1; the match to TRBD2 covers 11 bases. V was pared by 1 base and J by 8 bases, with 7 bases of the junction left unmatched. The CDR3 runs to 16 residues. Per germline, CDR1 MNHEY and CDR2 SVGAGI. DNA for the CDR3: TGTGCCAGCAGTTACTACATAGCGGGGGGGAGGTATGAGCAGTTCTTC. It encodes CASSYYIAGGRYEQFF.

The genes are TRBV7-2 and TRBJ2-7, with D unclear. CDR1 is SGHTA and CDR2 is FQGNSA in the germline V gene. V dropped 7 bases and J dropped 2 bases, with 15 bases sitting between them. CDR3 length: 14 residues. CDR3 sequence reads: CASTPSPPPYEQYF. The CDR3 DNA reads as TGTGCCAGCACCCCCTCCCCTCCCCCCTACGAGCAGTACTTC.

The V and J genes are TRBV30 and TRBJ1-2; perhaps TRBD1 as D (5 bases). From germline, CDR1 is GTSNPN and CDR2 SVGIG (reference sequence). The V and J ends lost 3 bases and 2 bases respectively, with 10 bases between them. CDR3 length: 13 amino acids. CDR3 residues: CAWRDGQNYGYTF. The CDR3 DNA reads TGTGCCTGGAGGGACGGACAAAACTATGGCTACACCTTC.

The chain employs TRBV4-1 and TRBJ2-1, with 13 bases identical to TRBD2. Trimming removed 3 bases from V and 4 bases from J; junction bases left unmatched: 6. CDR3 size: 17 residues. CDR1 is MGHRA and CDR2 is YSYEKL in the germline V gene. CDR3 DNA: TGCGCCAGCAGCCACGGACTAGCGGGAGTTGGGTACAATGAGCAGTTCTTC. Protein product: CASSHGLAGVGYNEQFF.

This sequence joins TRBV19 and TRBJ1-1; D is undetermined. CDR3 length: 12 residues. CDR1 and CDR2 from the germline V gene are LNHDA and SQIVND (reference sequence). The V and J ends lost 5 bases and 3 bases respectively, with 7 bases between them. This chain's CDR3 is CASSGLDTEAFF. CDR3 nucleotide sequence: TGTGCCAGTAGTGGGCTGGACACTGAAGCTTTCTTT.

The chain joins TRBV5-4 to TRBJ1-1; D is undetermined. Germline V gives CDR1 SGHNT, CDR2 YYREEE (reference sequence). The CDR3 is 16 amino acids. Trimming stripped 4 bases from V and 0 bases from J, with 16 bases between. The CDR3 DNA reads TGTGCCAGCAGCCCCCAGGCAGGAATCATGAACACTGAAGCTTTCTTT. This codes for CASSPQAGIMNTEAFF.

V usage is TRBV21-1 and J usage is TRBJ2-3; TRBD1 is taken as the D call from the table, unchecked against the DNA. TRBV21-1 is shown as a pseudogene. The CDR3 runs 16 residues. CDR3 region: CASSESRVSFTDTQYF. The CDR3 DNA reads TGTGCCAGCAGCGAGTCCAGGGTTTCTTTCACAGATACGCAGTATTTT.

The J gene is TRBJ2-3, the V gene TRBV5-4; 8 bases fit TRBD2. V shed 1 base and J 2 bases; nucleotides not matched to a gene: 3. The CDR3 sequence is 15 residues long. Germline CDR1 SGHNT, CDR2 YYREEE (reference sequence). DNA of the CDR3: TGTGCCAGCAGCTTGCGGGGGGGACCCACAGATACGCAGTATTTT. Protein product: CASSLRGGPTDTQYF. The complete variable domain, with remaining parts taken from reference TRBV5-4 and TRBJ2-3, reads ETGVTQSPTHLIKTRGQQVTLRCSSQSGHNTVSWYQQALGQGPQFIFQYYREEENGRGNFPPRFSGLQFPNYSSELNVNALELDDSALYLCASSLRGGPTDTQYFGPGTRLTVL.

The rearrangement joins TRBV4-1 to TRBJ1-2, with D possibly being TRBD1 (6 bases). Germline V CDR1 and CDR2: MGHRA, YSYEKL. V was cut by 4 bases and J by 4 bases, with 13 bases left in between. The CDR3 sequence is 14 residues long. In DNA form, the CDR3 reads TGCGCCAGCAGCCCTTGGGTAGGGGGCTATGGCTACACCTTC. Translating it yields CASSPWVGGYGYTF.

The count of this clone is one. This chain connects TRBV9 to TRBJ2-3; 9 bases fit TRBD1. Unmatched junction bases numbered 8, after V lost 3 bases and J lost 6 bases. Germline CDR1 and CDR2: SGDLS and YYNGEE. This CDR3 is 15 amino acids long. The CDR3 loop reads CASSGTGTGSDTQYF. CDR3 nucleotides: TGTGCCAGCAGCGGCACCGGGACAGGGTCCGATACGCAGTATTTT.

The gene calls are TRBV5-5 and TRBJ2-1; 9 bases agree with TRBD1. Germline V gives CDR1 SGHKS, CDR2 YYEKEE (reference sequence). The CDR3 is 12 amino acids. V trimming: 6 bases; J trimming: 9 bases; junction bases outside the gene matches: 4. CDR3 nucleotide sequence: TGTGCCAGCAATACAGGGGGCGGTGAGCAGTTCTTC. This sequence encodes CASNTGGGEQFF.

V is TRBV5-1 and J is TRBJ1-1; 9 nucleotides align to TRBD1. The CDR3 extends over 14 amino acids. V was pared by 1 base and J by 5 bases, with 3 bases of the junction left unmatched. Germline CDR1 reads SGHRS; CDR2 reads YFSETQ. CDR3 nucleotide sequence: TGCGCCAGCAGCTTGACAGGGGGCTTTACTGAAGCTTTCTTT. Residues: CASSLTGGFTEAFF.

The rearrangement joins TRBV19 to TRBJ2-1; 10 bases map to TRBD2. Trimming removed 10 bases from V and 0 bases from J; junction bases left unmatched: 15. CDR3 length: 18 amino acids. CDR1 and CDR2 from the germline V gene are LNHDA and SQIVND (reference sequence). CDR3 nucleotide sequence: TGTGCCACTACGGGAGGTAGCGGGGGGTCAAGCTCCTACAATGAGCAGTTCTTC. Its translation is CATTGGSGGSSSYNEQFF.

This sequence joins TRBV2 and TRBJ1-2; D remains unclear. The CDR3 totals 13 residues. V gave up 8 bases and J gave up 0 bases, with 10 bases separating them. CDR1 and CDR2 from the germline V gene are SNHLY and FYNNEI. This chain's CDR3 is CASYEEANYGYTF. As DNA, the CDR3 is TGTGCCAGCTACGAGGAAGCTAACTATGGCTACACCTTC.

This chain joins TRBV5-1 and TRBJ2-7, with TRBD2 matching over 7 bases. The germline CDR1 and CDR2 sequences are SGHRS and YFSETQ. The CDR3 runs to 15 residues. After removal of 0 bases from V and 5 bases from J, the junction contained 8 bases not matched to a gene. CDR3 amino acids: CASSLGGGSSHEQYF. The CDR3 DNA reads as TGCGCCAGCAGCTTGGGGGGAGGGTCATCCCACGAGCAGTACTTC. Looking up the rest from reference TRBV5-1 and TRBJ2-7 gives the full variable domain: KAGVTQTPRYLIKTRGQQVTLSCSPISGHRSVSWYQQTPGQGLQFLFEYFSETQRNKGNFPGRFSGRQFSNSRSEMNVSTLELGDSALYLCASSLGGGSSHEQYFGPGTRLTVT.

V gene TRBV4-1 combines with J gene TRBJ2-5; TRBD2 might be the D (6 bases). This CDR3 is built from 16 residues. V shed 0 bases and J shed 5 bases, with 16 bases lying between them. Germline loops: CDR1 MGHRA, CDR2 YSYEKL. The CDR3 sequence is CASSQEMGLGGETQYF. CDR3 in DNA: TGCGCCAGCAGCCAAGAAATGGGACTTGGAGGGGAGACCCAGTACTTC.

The chain uses TRBV12-5 and TRBJ2-3, with D possibly TRBD2 on 7 matching bases. V was shortened by 1 base and J by 6 bases, with 20 bases between the two germline ends. This CDR3 spans 17 amino acids. Germline V gene lookup returns CDR1 LGHNT and CDR2 FRNRAP. The CDR3 loop is CASGLATVGGAFDTQYF. CDR3 nucleotides: TGTGCTAGTGGTTTGGCTACAGTGGGGGGGGCCTTTGATACGCAGTATTTT.

V gene TRBV30 combines with J gene TRBJ1-6; TRBD1 is a possible D gene (6 bases). Trimming stripped 2 bases from V and 6 bases from J, with 14 bases between. The germline V gene encodes CDR1 GTSNPN and CDR2 SVGIG (reference sequence). CDR3 size: 15 residues. Here the CDR3 DNA reads TGTGCCTGGAGTCGGGACATGGGCGTTAATTCACCCCTCCACTTT. It is translated as CAWSRDMGVNSPLHF.

The rearrangement joins TRBV28 to TRBJ2-1; TRBD2 agrees at 8 bases. CDR1 and CDR2 from the germline V gene are MDHEN and SYDVKM. Trimming cost V 2 bases and J 0 bases; bases outside gene matches: 3. CDR3 length: 16 amino acids. CDR3 bases: TGTGCCAGCAGTTTAGATAGCGGGGACTCCTACAATGAGCAGTTCTTC. This sequence encodes CASSLDSGDSYNEQFF.

In this sample, this clone turned up a few times. The chain couples TRBV6-5 to TRBJ1-2; no reliable D call. Germline assignment: CDR1 MNHEY and CDR2 SVGAGI. The CDR3 sequence is 14 residues long. V gave up 4 bases and J gave up 9 bases, with 18 bases separating them. The CDR3 DNA reads as TGTGCCAGCAGTTCACTCTCGGAATCGGGAAGCTACACCTTC. This codes for CASSSLSESGSYTF.

The chain carries TRBV5-1 and TRBJ2-2; a weak D match, TRBD2 (6 bases). V was shortened by 6 bases and J by 4 bases, with 16 bases between the two germline ends. Germline assignment: CDR1 SGHRS and CDR2 YFSETQ. The CDR3 totals 15 residues. Here the CDR3 DNA reads TGCGCCAGCACCCCGACTGGAGGGGTCACCGGGGAGCTGTTTTTT. It translates to CASTPTGGVTGELFF.

This clone was observed a single time. This chain links TRBV29-1 with TRBJ2-5; 12 nucleotides agree with TRBD2. The CDR3 covers 13 residues. Germline lookup yields CDR1 SQVTM and CDR2 ANQGSEA. Germline trimming cut 4 bases from V and 4 bases from J; bases unmatched to any gene: 1. CDR3 region: CSVGLAGVETQYF. The CDR3 nucleotides read TGCAGCGTTGGACTAGCGGGAGTAGAGACCCAGTACTTC.

This clone was counted between two and nine times. The rearrangement uses TRBV5-1 and TRBJ1-1, with a possible D match to TRBD1 (6 bases). Germline-derived CDR1 and CDR2 are SGHRS and YFSETQ. V shed 9 bases and J shed 2 bases, with 14 bases lying between them. This CDR3 has 13 amino acids. CDR3 nucleotide sequence: TGCGCCACCACCGGGGGGGCCAACACTGAAGCTTTCTTT. This gives the protein CATTGGANTEAFF.

The chain is built from TRBV5-6 and TRBJ1-5; the D is unclear. Trimming took off 3 bases at V and 6 bases at J, with 16 bases between the two ends. Germline CDR1 is SGHDT and CDR2 is YYEEEE. There are 15 residues in the CDR3. CDR3 coding DNA: TGTGCCAGCAGCTACGGAGGGAGTGCGGGTCAGCCCCAGCATTTT. Protein: CASSYGGSAGQPQHF.

The chain carries TRBV28 and TRBJ2-1; tentatively, D is TRBD2 (5 bases). Between the trimmed V and J ends, which lost 5 bases and 3 bases, there was a span of 14 bases. The CDR3 loop spans 15 amino acids. In germline, CDR1 is MDHEN, CDR2 SYDVKM. In DNA, the CDR3 is TGTGCCAGCAGTGGGCGAGGGATCCGCTACAATGAGCAGTTCTTC. Translation: CASSGRGIRYNEQFF. The full variable domain, its missing parts supplied by reference TRBV28 and TRBJ2-1, is DVKVTQSSRYLVKRTGEKVFLECVQDMDHENMFWYRQDPGLGLRLIYFSYDVKMKEKGDIPEGYSVSREKKERFSLILESASTNQTSMYLCASSGRGIRYNEQFFGPGTRLTVL.